Below, 5 T cell receptor beta chains from the same sample are listed, as sequenced in a study of cytomegalovirus exposure and HLA in healthy donors listed by TCRdb under 2017. Library generation was performed with the immunoSEQ multiplex PCR assay. The multiplex PCR relied on a mix of 60 forward primers for TCR Vbeta segments and 13 reverse primers for TCR Jbeta segments. The immuneACCESS repertoire file appears here via TCRdb, limited to in-frame rearrangements. These files lack a portion of the clones; in checked studies, under half of the deficit traces to unresolved V genes, and the cause of the others is not known. For this sample the table gives approximately 100,000 clones, of which approximately 80% were detected only once. Together, the top ten hold around 12% of the sample. The material sequenced was PBMCs. The receptors were gathered from a woman aged 40 to 55 in good health and CMV-seropositive.

The genes are TRBV7-6 and TRBJ2-7; TRBD2 aligns across 7 bases. Germline CDR1 and CDR2: SGHVS and FNYEAQ. The J segment lost 0 bases and the V segment lost 5 bases, leaving 4 bases of the junction unmatched. The CDR3 totals 14 residues. The CDR3 spells CASSIGLVSYEQYF. The CDR3 bases are TGTGCCAGCAGCATCGGACTAGTCTCCTACGAGCAGTACTTC. The full variable domain, rest sourced from reference TRBV7-6 and TRBJ2-7, is GAGVSQSPRYKVTKRGQDVALRCDPISGHVSLYWYRQALGQGPEFLTYFNYEAQQDKSGLPNDRFSAERPEGSISTLTIQRTEQRDSAMYRCASSIGLVSYEQYFGPGTRLTVT.

The chain employs TRBV5-1 and TRBJ2-1; TRBD2 agrees at 8 bases. The CDR3 contains 16 residues. Germline V lookup: CDR1 SGHRS, CDR2 YFSETQ. V gave up 4 bases and J gave up 7 bases; unmatched junction bases: 13. This CDR3 reads CASSVSVGGGRNEQFF. In DNA form, the CDR3 reads TGCGCCAGCAGCGTGAGCGTTGGCGGGGGGAGAAATGAGCAGTTCTTC.

This clone came up a few times. The chain joins TRBV5-1 to TRBJ2-7; 10 bases fit TRBD1. V trimming: 0 bases; J trimming: 5 bases; junction bases outside the gene matches: 8. Looked up from germline, CDR1 is SGHRS and CDR2 is YFSETQ. The CDR3 totals 16 residues. The CDR3, as DNA: TGCGCCAGCAGCTTGGCGGGGACAGGGGCCTTTGACGAGCAGTACTTC. Translating gives CASSLAGTGAFDEQYF. The full variable domain, completed using reference TRBV5-1 and TRBJ2-7, is KAGVTQTPRYLIKTRGQQVTLSCSPISGHRSVSWYQQTPGQGLQFLFEYFSETQRNKGNFPGRFSGRQFSNSRSEMNVSTLELGDSALYLCASSLAGTGAFDEQYFGPGTRLTVT.

This chain links TRBV18 with TRBJ1-1; D gene uncertain. The CDR3 loop spans 15 amino acids. Germline V gene data show CDR1 as KGHSH and CDR2 as LQKENI. Trimming left V 2 bases short and J 1 base short, with 11 bases between. The CDR3 region is CASSPARPRNTEAFF. CDR3 in DNA: TGTGCCAGCTCACCAGCGCGCCCGAGGAACACTGAAGCTTTCTTT.

The V gene is TRBV27, the J gene TRBJ2-5; D is possibly TRBD2 (7 bases). The V end was cut by 3 bases, the J end by 2 bases, with 22 bases between. CDR1 MNHEY and CDR2 SMNVEV come from the germline V gene (reference sequence). The CDR3 is 18 amino acids. The CDR3 is CASSFGWGGALTQETQYF. CDR3 bases: TGTGCCAGCAGTTTCGGGTGGGGGGGGGCCCTGACACAAGAGACCCAGTACTTC.